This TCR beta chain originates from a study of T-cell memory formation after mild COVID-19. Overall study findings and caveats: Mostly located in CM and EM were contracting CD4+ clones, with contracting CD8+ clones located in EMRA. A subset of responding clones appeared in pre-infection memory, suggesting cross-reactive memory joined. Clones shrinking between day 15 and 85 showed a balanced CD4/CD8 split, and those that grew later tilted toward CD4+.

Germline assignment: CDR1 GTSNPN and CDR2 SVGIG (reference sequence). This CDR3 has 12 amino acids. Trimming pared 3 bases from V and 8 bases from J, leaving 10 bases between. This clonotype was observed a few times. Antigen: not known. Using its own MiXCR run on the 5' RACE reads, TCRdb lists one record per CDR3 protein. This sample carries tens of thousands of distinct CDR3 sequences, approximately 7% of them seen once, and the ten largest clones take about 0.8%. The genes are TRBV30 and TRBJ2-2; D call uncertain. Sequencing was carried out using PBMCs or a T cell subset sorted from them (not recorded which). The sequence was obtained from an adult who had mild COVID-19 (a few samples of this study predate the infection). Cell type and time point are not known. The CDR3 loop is CAWRVGGGELFF. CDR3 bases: TGTGCCTGGAGGGTTGGTGGGGGGGAGCTGTTTTTT.